Detailed here is one T cell receptor beta chain. This record comes from a study of blood T cell repertoires in COVID-19. Allocation to cohorts depended on clinical history reported by the participants. V gave up 5 bases and J gave up 2 bases; unmatched junction bases: 8. CDR1 and CDR2 (germline): MNHEY, SMNVEV (reference sequence). The CDR3 totals 16 residues. The data were produced by immunoSEQ multiplex PCR, yet TCRdb's version contains in-frame clones alone and is incomplete. The repertoire holds 330,000 or so clones, with roughly 90% as singletons. The receptor comes from a woman in her twenties or thirties who had recovered from COVID-19. V is TRBV27 and J is TRBJ2-1; 8 positions agree with TRBD2. Specimen: PBMCs or T cells enriched from blood (not recorded which). As DNA, the CDR3 is TGTGCCAGCAGTCGGCGAAGCGGGAGTCCCTACAATGAGCAGTTCTTC. Amino acid sequence: CASSRRSGSPYNEQFF.